A single T cell receptor (beta chain) is shown here with its context. Its antigen remains unidentified. Germline V gene sequence: CDR1 SNHLY, CDR2 FYNNEI. The CDR3 has 17 amino acids. Trimming removed 8 bases from V and 0 bases from J, with 19 bases in between. This sample was included in a study of radiation and T cells in renal cell carcinoma. Time point reported: baseline pretreatment blood. As to treatment: 15 Gy SBRT to primary tumor, nephrectomy 4 weeks later. After SBRT, blood was collected at 2 and 4 weeks, plus baseline. The patient's renal cell carcinoma had clear cell pathology. The repertoire was sequenced with immunoSEQ multiplex PCR; TCRdb's copy has only in-frame clones and lacks some. The sample consists of around 64,000 clones, around 72% of them appearing once. Study-level results: From baseline, blood top tumor clonotypes peaked at 2 weeks post-radiation.

The sequence was obtained from a man in his 60s with renal cell carcinoma. The source material was blood, sampled from a patient whose treatment included radiotherapy and nephrectomy. The genes are TRBV2 and TRBJ1-4; D is uncertain. The CDR3 region is CASWETKTTATNEKLFF. In nucleotides, the CDR3 is TGTGCCAGCTGGGAAACTAAGACTACTGCAACTAATGAAAAACTGTTTTTT. Complete variable domain (other parts from reference TRBV2 and TRBJ1-4): EPEVTQTPSHQVTQMGQEVILRCVPISNHLYFYWYRQILGQKVEFLVSFYNNEISEKSEIFDDQFSVERPDGSNFTLKIRSTKLEDSAMYFCASWETKTTATNEKLFFGSGTQLSVL.